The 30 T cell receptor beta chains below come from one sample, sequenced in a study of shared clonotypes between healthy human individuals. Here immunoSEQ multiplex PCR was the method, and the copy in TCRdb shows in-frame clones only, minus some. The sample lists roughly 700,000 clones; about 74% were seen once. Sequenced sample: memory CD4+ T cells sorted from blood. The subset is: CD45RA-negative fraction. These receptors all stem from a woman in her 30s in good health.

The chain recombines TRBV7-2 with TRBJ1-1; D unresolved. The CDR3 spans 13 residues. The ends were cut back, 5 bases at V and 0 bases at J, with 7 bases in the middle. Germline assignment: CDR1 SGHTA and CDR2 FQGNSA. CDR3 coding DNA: TGTGCCAGCAGCGATCAGATGAACACTGAAGCTTTCTTT. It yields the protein CASSDQMNTEAFF.

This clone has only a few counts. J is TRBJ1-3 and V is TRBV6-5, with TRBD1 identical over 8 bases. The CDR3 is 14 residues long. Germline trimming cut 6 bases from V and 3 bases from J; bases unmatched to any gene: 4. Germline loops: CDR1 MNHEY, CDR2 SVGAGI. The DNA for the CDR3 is TGTGCCAGCAGAGTCGACAGGGGTGGAAACACCATATATTTT. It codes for CASRVDRGGNTIYF.

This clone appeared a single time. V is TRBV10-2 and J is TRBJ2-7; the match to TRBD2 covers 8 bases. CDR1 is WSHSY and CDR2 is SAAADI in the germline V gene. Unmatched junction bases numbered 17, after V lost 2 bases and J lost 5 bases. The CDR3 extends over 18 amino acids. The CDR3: CASSEGFGTRAGAHEQYF. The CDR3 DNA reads TGCGCCAGCAGTGAGGGTTTTGGGACTAGAGCGGGAGCCCACGAGCAGTACTTC.

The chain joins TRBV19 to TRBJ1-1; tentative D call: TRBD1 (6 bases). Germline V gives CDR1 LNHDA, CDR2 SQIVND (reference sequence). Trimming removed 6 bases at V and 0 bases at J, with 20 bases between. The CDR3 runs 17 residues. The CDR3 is CASRRSGGPNMNTEAFF. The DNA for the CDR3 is TGTGCCAGTAGGAGGTCGGGGGGGCCGAATATGAACACTGAAGCTTTCTTT.

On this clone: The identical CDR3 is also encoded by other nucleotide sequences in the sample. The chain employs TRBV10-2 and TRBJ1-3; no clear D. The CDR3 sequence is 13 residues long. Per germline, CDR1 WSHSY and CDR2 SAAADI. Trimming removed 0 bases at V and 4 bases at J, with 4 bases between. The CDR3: CASSESGGNTIYF. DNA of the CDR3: TGCGCCAGCAGTGAGTCTGGGGGAAACACCATATATTTT.

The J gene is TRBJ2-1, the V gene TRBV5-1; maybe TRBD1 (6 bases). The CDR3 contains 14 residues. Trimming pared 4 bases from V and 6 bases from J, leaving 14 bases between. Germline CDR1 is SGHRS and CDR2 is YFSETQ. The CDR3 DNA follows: TGCGCCAGCAGCAGGCATGACAGGCCCAATGAGCAGTTCTTC. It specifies CASSRHDRPNEQFF. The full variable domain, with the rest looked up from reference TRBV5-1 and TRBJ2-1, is KAGVTQTPRYLIKTRGQQVTLSCSPISGHRSVSWYQQTPGQGLQFLFEYFSETQRNKGNFPGRFSGRQFSNSRSEMNVSTLELGDSALYLCASSRHDRPNEQFFGPGTRLTVL.

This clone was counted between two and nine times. CDR3 bases: TGCGCCAGCAGCGTGGGGGTTCGGGCGAGAGAGACCCAGTACTTC. Encoded protein: CASSVGVRARETQYF. The rearrangement uses TRBV5-1 and TRBJ2-5; D tentatively reads TRBD1 or TRBD2 (5 bases each). Looked up from germline, CDR1 is SGHRS and CDR2 is YFSETQ. This CDR3 has 15 amino acids. The V gene lost 4 bases and the J gene lost 4 bases, with 17 bases spanning the gap.

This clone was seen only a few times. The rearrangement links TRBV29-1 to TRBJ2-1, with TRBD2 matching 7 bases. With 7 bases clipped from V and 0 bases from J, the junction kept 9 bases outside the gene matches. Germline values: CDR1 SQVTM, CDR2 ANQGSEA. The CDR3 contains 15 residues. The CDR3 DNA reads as TGCAGCGAGGGGCGGGGGTCGGGCTCCTACAATGAGCAGTTCTTC. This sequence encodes CSEGRGSGSYNEQFF.

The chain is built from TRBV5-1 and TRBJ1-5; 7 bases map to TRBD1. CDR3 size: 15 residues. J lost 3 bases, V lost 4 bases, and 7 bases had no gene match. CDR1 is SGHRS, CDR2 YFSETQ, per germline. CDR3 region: CASSRTGTVNQPQHF. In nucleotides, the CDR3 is TGCGCCAGCAGCAGAACCGGGACAGTCAATCAGCCCCAGCATTTT.

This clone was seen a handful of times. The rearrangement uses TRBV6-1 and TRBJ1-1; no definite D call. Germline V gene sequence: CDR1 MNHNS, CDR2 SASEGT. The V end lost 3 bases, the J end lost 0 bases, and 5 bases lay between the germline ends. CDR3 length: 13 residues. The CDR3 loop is CASSDSMNTEAFF. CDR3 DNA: TGTGCCAGCAGTGACAGCATGAACACTGAAGCTTTCTTT.

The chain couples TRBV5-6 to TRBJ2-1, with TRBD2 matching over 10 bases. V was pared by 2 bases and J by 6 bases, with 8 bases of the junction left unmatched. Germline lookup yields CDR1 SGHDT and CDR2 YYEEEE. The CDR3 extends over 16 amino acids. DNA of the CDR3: TGTGCCAGCAGCTTTGGGACTAGCGACTATATCAATGAGCAGTTCTTC. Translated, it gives CASSFGTSDYINEQFF.

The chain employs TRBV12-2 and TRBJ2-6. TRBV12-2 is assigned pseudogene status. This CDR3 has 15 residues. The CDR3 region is CASRLPGAGANVLTF. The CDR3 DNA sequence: TGTGCAAGTCGCTTGCCAGGAGCTGGGGCCAACGTCCTGACTTTC.

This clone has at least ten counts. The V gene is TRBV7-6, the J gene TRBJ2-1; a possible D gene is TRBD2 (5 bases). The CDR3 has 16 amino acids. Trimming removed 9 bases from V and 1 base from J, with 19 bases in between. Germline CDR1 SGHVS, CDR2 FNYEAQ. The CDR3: CASSAVGYGSYNEQFF. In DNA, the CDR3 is TGTGCCAGTAGCGCGGTTGGGTACGGATCCTACAATGAGCAGTTCTTC. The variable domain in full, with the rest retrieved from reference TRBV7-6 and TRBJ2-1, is GAGVSQSPRYKVTKRGQDVALRCDPISGHVSLYWYRQALGQGPEFLTYFNYEAQQDKSGLPNDRFSAERPEGSISTLTIQRTEQRDSAMYRCASSAVGYGSYNEQFFGPGTRLTVL.

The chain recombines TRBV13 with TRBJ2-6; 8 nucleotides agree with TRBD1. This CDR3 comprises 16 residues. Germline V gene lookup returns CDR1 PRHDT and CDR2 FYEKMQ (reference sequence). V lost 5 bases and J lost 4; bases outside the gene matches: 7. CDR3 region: CASSGYQGAGANVLTF. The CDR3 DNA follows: TGTGCCAGCAGCGGATATCAGGGGGCAGGGGCCAACGTCCTGACTTTC. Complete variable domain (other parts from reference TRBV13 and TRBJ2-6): AAGVIQSPRHLIKEKRETATLKCYPIPRHDTVYWYQQGPGQDPQFLISFYEKMQSDKGSIPDRFSAQQFSDYHSELNMSSLELGDSALYFCASSGYQGAGANVLTFGAGSRLTVL.

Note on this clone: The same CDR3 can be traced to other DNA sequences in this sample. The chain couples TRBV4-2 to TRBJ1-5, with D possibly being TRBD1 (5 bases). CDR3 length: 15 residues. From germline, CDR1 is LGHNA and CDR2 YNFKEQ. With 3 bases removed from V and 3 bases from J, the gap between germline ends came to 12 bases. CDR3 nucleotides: TGTGCCAGCAGCCAGGGGCAGGGAAACAATCAGCCCCAGCATTTT. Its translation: CASSQGQGNNQPQHF.

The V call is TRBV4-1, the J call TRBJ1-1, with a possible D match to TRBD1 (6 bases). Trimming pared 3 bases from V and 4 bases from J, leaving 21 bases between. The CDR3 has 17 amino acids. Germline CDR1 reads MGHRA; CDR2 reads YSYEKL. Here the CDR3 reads CASSQPRGDILSTEAFF. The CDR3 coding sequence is TGCGCCAGCAGCCAGCCCCGCGGGGACATTCTGTCCACTGAAGCTTTCTTT.

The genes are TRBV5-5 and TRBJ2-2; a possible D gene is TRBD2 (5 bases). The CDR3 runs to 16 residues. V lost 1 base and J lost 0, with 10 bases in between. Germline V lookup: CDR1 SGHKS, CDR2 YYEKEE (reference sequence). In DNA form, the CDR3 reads TGTGCCAGCAGCTTGCTGGCGGGTTCGAACACCGGGGAGCTGTTTTTT. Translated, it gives CASSLLAGSNTGELFF.

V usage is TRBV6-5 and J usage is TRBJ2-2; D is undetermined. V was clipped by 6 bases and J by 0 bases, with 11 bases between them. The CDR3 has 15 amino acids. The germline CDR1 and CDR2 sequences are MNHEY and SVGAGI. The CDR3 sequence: CASRLSPTNTGELFF. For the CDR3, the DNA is TGTGCCAGCAGACTCTCCCCTACGAACACCGGGGAGCTGTTTTTT.

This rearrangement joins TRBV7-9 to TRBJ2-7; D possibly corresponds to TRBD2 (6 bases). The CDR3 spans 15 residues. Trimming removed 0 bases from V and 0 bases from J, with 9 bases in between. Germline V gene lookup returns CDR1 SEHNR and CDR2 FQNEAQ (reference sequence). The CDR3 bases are TGTGCCAGCAGCTTAGCTAGCGGAAGCTCCTACGAGCAGTACTTC. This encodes CASSLASGSSYEQYF. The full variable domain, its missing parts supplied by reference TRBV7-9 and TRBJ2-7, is DTGVSQNPRHKITKRGQNVTFRCDPISEHNRLYWYRQTLGQGPEFLTYFQNEAQLEKSRLLSDRFSAERPKGSFSTLEIQRTEQGDSAMYLCASSLASGSSYEQYFGPGTRLTVT.

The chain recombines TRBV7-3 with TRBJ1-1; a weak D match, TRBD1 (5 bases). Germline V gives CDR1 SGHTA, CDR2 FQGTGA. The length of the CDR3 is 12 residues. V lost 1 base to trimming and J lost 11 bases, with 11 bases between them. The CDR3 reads CASSLIRQGAFF. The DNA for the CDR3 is TGTGCCAGCAGCTTAATCCGGCAGGGTGCTTTCTTT.

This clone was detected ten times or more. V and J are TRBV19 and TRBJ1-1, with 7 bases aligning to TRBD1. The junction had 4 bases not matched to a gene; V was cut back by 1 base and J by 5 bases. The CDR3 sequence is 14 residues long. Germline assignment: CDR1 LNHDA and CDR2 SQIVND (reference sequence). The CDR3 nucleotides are TGTGCCAGTAGTATAGTACCAGGGGGGACTGAAGCTTTCTTT. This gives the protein CASSIVPGGTEAFF.

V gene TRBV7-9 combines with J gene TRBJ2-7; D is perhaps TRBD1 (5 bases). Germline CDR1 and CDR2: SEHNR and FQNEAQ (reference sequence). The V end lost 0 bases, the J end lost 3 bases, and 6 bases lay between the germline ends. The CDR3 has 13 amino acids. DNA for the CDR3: TGTGCCAGCAGCTTAGCAGGACACTACGAGCAGTACTTC. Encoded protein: CASSLAGHYEQYF. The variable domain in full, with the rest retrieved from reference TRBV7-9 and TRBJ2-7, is DTGVSQNPRHKITKRGQNVTFRCDPISEHNRLYWYRQTLGQGPEFLTYFQNEAQLEKSRLLSDRFSAERPKGSFSTLEIQRTEQGDSAMYLCASSLAGHYEQYFGPGTRLTVT.

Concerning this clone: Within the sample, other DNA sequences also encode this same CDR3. The CDR3 is CASSSNWEQYF. The CDR3 bases are TGTGCCAGCAGTTCAAACTGGGAGCAGTACTTC. The chain links TRBV28 to TRBJ2-7; D is uncertain. Germline CDR1 MDHEN, CDR2 SYDVKM. With 4 bases removed from V and 7 bases from J, the gap between germline ends came to 8 bases. This CDR3 has 11 residues.

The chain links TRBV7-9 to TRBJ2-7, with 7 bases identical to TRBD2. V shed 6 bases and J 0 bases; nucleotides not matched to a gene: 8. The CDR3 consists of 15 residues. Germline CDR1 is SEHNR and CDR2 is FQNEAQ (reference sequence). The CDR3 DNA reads TGTGCCAGCAGACAAACTAGCGCCAACTCCTACGAGCAGTACTTC. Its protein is CASRQTSANSYEQYF. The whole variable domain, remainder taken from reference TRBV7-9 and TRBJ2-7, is DTGVSQNPRHKITKRGQNVTFRCDPISEHNRLYWYRQTLGQGPEFLTYFQNEAQLEKSRLLSDRFSAERPKGSFSTLEIQRTEQGDSAMYLCASRQTSANSYEQYFGPGTRLTVT.

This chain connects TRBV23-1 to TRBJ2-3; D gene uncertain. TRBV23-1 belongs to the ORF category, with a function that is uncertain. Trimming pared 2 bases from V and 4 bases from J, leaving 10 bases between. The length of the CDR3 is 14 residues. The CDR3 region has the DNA TGCGCCAGCAGTCAACCGGAAAACCCAGATACGCAGTATTTT. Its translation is CASSQPENPDTQYF.

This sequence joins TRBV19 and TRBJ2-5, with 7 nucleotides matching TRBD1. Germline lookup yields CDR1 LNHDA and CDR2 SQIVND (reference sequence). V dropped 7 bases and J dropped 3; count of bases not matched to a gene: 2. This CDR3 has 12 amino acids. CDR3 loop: CASTDREETQYF. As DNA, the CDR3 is TGTGCCAGTACAGACAGGGAAGAGACCCAGTACTTC.

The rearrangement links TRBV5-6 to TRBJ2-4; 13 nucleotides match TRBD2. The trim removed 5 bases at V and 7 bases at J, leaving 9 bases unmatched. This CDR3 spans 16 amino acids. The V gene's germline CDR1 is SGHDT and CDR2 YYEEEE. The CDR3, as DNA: TGTGCCAGCAGTGAACTAGCGGGAGGGCCCCTGAACATTCAGTACTTC. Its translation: CASSELAGGPLNIQYF. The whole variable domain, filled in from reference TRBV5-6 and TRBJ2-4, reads DAGVTQSPTHLIKTRGQQVTLRCSPKSGHDTVSWYQQALGQGPQFIFQYYEEEERQRGNFPDRFSGHQFPNYSSELNVNALLLGDSALYLCASSELAGGPLNIQYFGAGTRLSVL.

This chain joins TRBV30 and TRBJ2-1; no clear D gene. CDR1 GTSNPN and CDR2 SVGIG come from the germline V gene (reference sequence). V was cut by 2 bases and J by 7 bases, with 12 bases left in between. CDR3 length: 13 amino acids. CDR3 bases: TGTGCCTGGAGTAGTATGGAAAGAAATGAGCAGTTCTTC. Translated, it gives CAWSSMERNEQFF.

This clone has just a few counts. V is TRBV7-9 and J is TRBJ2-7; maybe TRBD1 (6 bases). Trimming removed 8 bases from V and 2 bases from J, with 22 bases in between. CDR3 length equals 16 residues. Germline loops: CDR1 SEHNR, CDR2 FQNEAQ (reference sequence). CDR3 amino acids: CASSAFVYRDPYEQYF. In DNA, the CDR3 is TGTGCCAGCTCGGCTTTTGTGTACAGGGACCCCTACGAGCAGTACTTC.

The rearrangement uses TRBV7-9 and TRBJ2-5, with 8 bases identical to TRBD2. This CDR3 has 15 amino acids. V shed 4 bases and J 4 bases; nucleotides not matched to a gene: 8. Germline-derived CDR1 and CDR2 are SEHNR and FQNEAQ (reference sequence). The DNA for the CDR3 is TGTGCCAGCAGCTCCAGCGGGAGAGGTGGAGAGACCCAGTACTTC. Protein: CASSSSGRGGETQYF.